The entry below gives a single T cell receptor (beta chain) sequence along with its context. The sample originates from a study of graft-versus-host responses after intestinal transplantation. The repertoire was sequenced with immunoSEQ multiplex PCR; TCRdb's copy has only in-frame clones and lacks some. The sample comprises approximately 38,000 clones, roughly four fifths of which are singletons, and roughly 3.4% rests with the top ten. Looked up from germline, CDR1 is MNHNS and CDR2 is SASEGT. The CDR3 is 17 amino acids. After removal of 1 base from V and 4 bases from J, the junction contained 5 bases not matched to a gene.

Sample: PBMCs, taken about 1,000 days after transplant. This chain uses TRBV6-1 with TRBJ2-2, with 11 bases that match TRBD1. The TCR originated in a human patient who received an intestinal transplant, so some T cells may come from the graft donor. Here the CDR3 DNA reads TGTGCCAGCAGTGAAGTCCCCGGGACAGGGGGCACCGGGGAGCTGTTTTTT. It specifies CASSEVPGTGGTGELFF.